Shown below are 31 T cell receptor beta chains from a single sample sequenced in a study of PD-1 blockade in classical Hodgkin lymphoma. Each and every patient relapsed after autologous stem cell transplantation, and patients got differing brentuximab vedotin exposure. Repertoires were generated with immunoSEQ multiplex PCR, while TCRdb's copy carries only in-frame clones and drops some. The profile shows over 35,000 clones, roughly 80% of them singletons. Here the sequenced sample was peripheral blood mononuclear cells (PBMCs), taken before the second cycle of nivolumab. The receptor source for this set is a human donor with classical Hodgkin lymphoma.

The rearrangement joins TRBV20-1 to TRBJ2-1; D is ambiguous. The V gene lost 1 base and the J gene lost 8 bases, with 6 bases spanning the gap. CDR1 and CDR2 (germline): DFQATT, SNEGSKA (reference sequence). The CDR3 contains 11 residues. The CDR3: CSARVVYEQFF. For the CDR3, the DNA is TGCAGTGCTAGAGTTGTCTATGAGCAGTTCTTC.

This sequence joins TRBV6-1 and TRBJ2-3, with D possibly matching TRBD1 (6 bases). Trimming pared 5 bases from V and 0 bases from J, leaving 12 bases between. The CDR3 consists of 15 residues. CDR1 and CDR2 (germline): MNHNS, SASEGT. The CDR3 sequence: CASSLDRPSTDTQYF. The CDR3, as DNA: TGTGCCAGCAGTTTGGACAGACCTAGCACAGATACGCAGTATTTT.

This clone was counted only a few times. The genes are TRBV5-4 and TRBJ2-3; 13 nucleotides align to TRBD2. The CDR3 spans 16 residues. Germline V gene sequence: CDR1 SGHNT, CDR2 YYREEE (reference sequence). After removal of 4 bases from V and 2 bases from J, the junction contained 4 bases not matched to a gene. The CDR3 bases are TGTGCCAGCAGCCTACTAGCGGGAGGGCCCACAGATACGCAGTATTTT. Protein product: CASSLLAGGPTDTQYF.

The CDR3 nucleotides are TGTGCCAGCGGCGCCGCCCCAGGTTCTACAGATACGCAGTATTTT. This gives the protein CASGAAPGSTDTQYF. V gene TRBV7-3 combines with J gene TRBJ2-3, with unresolved D. The germline CDR1 and CDR2 sequences are SGHTA and FQGTGA. The CDR3 has 15 amino acids. The V and J ends lost 8 bases and 3 bases respectively, with 18 bases between them.

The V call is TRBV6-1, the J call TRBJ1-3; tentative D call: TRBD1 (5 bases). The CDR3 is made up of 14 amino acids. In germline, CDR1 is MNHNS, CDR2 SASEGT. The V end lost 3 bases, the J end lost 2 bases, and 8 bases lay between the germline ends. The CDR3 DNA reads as TGTGCCAGCAGTGACAGGGCCCCTGGAAACACCATATATTTT. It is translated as CASSDRAPGNTIYF.

CDR3 residues: CASSYGGGSYQETQYF. In DNA, the CDR3 is TGTGCCAGCAGTTACGGAGGAGGCAGTTATCAAGAGACCCAGTACTTC. This rearrangement joins TRBV6-5 to TRBJ2-5; D may be TRBD2 (5 bases). The germline CDR1 and CDR2 sequences are MNHEY and SVGAGI. The CDR3 runs to 16 residues. The ends were cut back, 2 bases at V and 2 bases at J, with 15 bases in the middle.

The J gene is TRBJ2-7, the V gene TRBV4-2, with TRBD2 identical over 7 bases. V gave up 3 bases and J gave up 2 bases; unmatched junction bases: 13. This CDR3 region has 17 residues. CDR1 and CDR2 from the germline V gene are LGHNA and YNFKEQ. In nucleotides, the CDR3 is TGTGCCAGCAGCCAGAGGGGTAATAGCGGGCTCCCCTACGAGCAGTACTTC. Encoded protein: CASSQRGNSGLPYEQYF.

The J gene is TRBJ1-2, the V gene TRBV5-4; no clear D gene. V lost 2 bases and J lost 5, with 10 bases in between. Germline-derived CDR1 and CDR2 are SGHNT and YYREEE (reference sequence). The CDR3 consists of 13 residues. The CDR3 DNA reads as TGTGCCAGCAGCTTCAGAGGAGGATATGGCTACACCTTC. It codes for CASSFRGGYGYTF.

The CDR3 DNA reads TGTGCCAGCAGCTTAATGGGACAGGGAACAGATACGCAGTATTTT. It specifies CASSLMGQGTDTQYF. The chain combines TRBV7-3 with TRBJ2-3; 9 bases map to TRBD1. Germline V lookup: CDR1 SGHTA, CDR2 FQGTGA. Trimming cost V 1 base and J 3 bases; bases outside gene matches: 2. The CDR3 extends over 15 amino acids.

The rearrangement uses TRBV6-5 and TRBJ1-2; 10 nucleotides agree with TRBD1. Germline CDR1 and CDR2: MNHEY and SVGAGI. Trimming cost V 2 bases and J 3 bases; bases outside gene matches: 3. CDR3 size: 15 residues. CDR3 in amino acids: CASSYGGQGDYGYTF. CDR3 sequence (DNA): TGTGCCAGCAGTTACGGCGGACAGGGGGACTATGGCTACACCTTC.

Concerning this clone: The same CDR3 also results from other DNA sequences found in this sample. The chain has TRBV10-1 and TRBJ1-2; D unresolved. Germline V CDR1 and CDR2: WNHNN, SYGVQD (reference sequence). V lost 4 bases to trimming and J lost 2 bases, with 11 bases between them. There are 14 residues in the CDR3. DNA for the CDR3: TGCGCCAGCAGTGCTGGAGGAGACAACTATGGCTACACCTTC. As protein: CASSAGGDNYGYTF.

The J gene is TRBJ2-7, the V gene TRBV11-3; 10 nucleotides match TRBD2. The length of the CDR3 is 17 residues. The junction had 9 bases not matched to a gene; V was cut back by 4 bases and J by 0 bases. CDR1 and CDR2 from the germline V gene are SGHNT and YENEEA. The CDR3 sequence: CASSSRALAGSSYEQYF. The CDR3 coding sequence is TGTGCCAGCAGCTCTCGGGCACTAGCGGGGAGCTCCTACGAGCAGTACTTC.

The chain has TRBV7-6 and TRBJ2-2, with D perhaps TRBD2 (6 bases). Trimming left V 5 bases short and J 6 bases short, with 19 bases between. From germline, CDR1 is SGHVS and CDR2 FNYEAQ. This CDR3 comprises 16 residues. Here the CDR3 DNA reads TGTGCCAGCAGCCCGTACGGAGGCGGGATAGCCGGGGAGCTGTTTTTT. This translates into CASSPYGGGIAGELFF.

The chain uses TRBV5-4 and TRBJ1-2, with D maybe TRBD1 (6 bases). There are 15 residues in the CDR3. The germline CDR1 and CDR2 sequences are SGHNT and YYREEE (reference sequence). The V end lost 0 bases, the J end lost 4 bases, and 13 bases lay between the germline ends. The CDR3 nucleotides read TGTGCCAGCAGCTTGGGAAAGGGGGGGGTCTATGGCTACACCTTC. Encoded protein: CASSLGKGGVYGYTF. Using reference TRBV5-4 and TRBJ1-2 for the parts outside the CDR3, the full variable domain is ETGVTQSPTHLIKTRGQQVTLRCSSQSGHNTVSWYQQALGQGPQFIFQYYREEENGRGNFPPRFSGLQFPNYSSELNVNALELDDSALYLCASSLGKGGVYGYTFGSGTRLTVV.

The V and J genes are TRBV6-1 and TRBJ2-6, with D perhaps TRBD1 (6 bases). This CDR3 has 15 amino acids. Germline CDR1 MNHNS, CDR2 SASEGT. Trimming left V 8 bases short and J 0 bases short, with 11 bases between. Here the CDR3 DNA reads TGTGCCAGCGTTACAGGGTTCTCTGGGGCCAACGTCCTGACTTTC. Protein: CASVTGFSGANVLTF.

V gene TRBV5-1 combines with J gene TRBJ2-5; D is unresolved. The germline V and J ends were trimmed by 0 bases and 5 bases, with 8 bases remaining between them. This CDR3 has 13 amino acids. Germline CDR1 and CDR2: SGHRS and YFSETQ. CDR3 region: CASSLVPGETQYF. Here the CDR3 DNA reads TGCGCCAGCAGCTTGGTTCCCGGGGAGACCCAGTACTTC.

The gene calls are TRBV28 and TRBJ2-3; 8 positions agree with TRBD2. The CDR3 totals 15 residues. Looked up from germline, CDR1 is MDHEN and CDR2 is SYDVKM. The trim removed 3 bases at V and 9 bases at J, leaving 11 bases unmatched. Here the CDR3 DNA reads TGTGCCAGCAGTTTTGCGGGAGGCAGGTCAGGAACGCAGTATTTT. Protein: CASSFAGGRSGTQYF.

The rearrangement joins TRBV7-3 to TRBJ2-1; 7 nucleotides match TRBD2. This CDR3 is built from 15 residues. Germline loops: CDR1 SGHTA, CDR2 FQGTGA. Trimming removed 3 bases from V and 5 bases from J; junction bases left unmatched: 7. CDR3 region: CASSFSGSRNNEQFF. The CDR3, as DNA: TGTGCCAGCAGCTTTAGCGGGTCCCGAAACAATGAGCAGTTCTTC.

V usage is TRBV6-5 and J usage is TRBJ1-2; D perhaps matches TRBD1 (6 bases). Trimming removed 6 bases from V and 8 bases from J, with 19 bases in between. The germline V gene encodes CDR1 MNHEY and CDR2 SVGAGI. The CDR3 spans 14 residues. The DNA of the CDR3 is TGTGCCAGCAGCCTGCATGGACAGACATTCGGCTACACCTTC. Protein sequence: CASSLHGQTFGYTF.

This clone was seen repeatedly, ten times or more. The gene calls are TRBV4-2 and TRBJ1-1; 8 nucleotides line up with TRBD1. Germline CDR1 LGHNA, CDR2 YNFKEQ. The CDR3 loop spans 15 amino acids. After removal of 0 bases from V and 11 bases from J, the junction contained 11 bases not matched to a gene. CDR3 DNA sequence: TGTGCCAGCAGCCAAGATATATCGGGGCAGGGGGCCGCTTTCTTT. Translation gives CASSQDISGQGAAFF.

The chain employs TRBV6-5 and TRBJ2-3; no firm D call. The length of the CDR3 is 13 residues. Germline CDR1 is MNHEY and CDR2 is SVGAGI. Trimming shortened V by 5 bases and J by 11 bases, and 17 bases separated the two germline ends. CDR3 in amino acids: CASSLFQSEVQYF. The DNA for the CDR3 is TGTGCCAGCAGTCTCTTCCAGAGCGAAGTGCAGTATTTT.

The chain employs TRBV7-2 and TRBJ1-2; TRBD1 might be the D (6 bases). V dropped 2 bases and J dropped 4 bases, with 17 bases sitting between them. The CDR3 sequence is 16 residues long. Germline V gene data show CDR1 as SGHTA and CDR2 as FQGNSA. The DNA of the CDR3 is TGTGCCAGCAGCTTAAATCGGGGCAGGGGAACCTATGGCTACACCTTC. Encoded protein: CASSLNRGRGTYGYTF. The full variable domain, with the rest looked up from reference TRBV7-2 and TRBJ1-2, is GAGVSQSPSNKVTEKGKDVELRCDPISGHTALYWYRQSLGQGLEFLIYFQGNSAPDKSGLPSDRFSAERTGGSVSTLTIQRTQQEDSAVYLCASSLNRGRGTYGYTFGSGTRLTVV.

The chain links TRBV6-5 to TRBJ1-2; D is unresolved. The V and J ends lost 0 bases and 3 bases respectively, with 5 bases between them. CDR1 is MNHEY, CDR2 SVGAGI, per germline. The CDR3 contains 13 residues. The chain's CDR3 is CASSYSSYYGYTF. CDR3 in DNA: TGTGCCAGCAGTTACTCATCCTACTATGGCTACACCTTC.

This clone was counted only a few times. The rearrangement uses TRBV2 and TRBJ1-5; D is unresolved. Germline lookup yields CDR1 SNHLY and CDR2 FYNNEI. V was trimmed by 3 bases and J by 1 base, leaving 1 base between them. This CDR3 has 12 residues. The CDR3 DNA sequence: TGTGCCAGCAGTGACAGCAATCAGCCCCAGCATTTT. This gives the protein CASSDSNQPQHF.

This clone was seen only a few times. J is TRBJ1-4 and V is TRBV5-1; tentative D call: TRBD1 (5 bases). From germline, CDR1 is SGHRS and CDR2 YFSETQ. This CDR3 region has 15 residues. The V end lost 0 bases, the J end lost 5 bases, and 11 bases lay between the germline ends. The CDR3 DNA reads TGCGCCAGCAGCTTGGCTTCAGGGCCGAATGAAAAACTGTTTTTT. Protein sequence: CASSLASGPNEKLFF. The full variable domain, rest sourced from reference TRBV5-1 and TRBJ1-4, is KAGVTQTPRYLIKTRGQQVTLSCSPISGHRSVSWYQQTPGQGLQFLFEYFSETQRNKGNFPGRFSGRQFSNSRSEMNVSTLELGDSALYLCASSLASGPNEKLFFGSGTQLSVL.

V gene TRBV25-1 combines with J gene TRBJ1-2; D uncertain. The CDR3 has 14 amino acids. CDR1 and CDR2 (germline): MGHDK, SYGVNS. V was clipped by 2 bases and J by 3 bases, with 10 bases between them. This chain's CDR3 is CASSEPGRDYGYTF. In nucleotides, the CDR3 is TGTGCCAGCAGTGAACCGGGAAGGGACTATGGCTACACCTTC.

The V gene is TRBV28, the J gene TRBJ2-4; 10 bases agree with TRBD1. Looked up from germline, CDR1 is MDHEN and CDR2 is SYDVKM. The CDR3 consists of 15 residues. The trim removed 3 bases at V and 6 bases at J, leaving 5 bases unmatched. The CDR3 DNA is TGTGCCAGCAGTTTTCCCCGGACAGGGGGAAACATTCAGTACTTC. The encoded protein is CASSFPRTGGNIQYF. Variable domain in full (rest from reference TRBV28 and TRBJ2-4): DVKVTQSSRYLVKRTGEKVFLECVQDMDHENMFWYRQDPGLGLRLIYFSYDVKMKEKGDIPEGYSVSREKKERFSLILESASTNQTSMYLCASSFPRTGGNIQYFGAGTRLSVL.

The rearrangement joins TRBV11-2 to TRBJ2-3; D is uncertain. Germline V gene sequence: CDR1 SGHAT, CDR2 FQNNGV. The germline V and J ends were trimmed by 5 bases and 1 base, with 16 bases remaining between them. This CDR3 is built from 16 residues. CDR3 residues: CASSQRTGQGTDTQYF. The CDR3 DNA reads TGTGCCAGCAGCCAACGTACGGGTCAGGGCACAGATACGCAGTATTTT. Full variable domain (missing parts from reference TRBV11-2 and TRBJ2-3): EAGVAQSPRYKIIEKRQSVAFWCNPISGHATLYWYQQILGQGPKLLIQFQNNGVVDDSQLPKDRFSAERLKGVDSTLKIQPAKLEDSAVYLCASSQRTGQGTDTQYFGPGTRLTVL.

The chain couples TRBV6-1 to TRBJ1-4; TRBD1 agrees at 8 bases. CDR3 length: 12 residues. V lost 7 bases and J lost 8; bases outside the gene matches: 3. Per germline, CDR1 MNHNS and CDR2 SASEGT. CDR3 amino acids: CASKAGGEKLFF. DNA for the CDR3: TGTGCCAGCAAGGCAGGGGGCGAAAAACTGTTTTTT.

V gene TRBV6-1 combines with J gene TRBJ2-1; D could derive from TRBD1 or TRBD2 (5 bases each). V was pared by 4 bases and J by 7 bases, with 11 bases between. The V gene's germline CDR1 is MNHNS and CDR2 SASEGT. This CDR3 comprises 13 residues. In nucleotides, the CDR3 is TGTGCCAGCAGTGTAGGGACGGCGAATGAGCAGTTCTTC. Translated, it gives CASSVGTANEQFF.

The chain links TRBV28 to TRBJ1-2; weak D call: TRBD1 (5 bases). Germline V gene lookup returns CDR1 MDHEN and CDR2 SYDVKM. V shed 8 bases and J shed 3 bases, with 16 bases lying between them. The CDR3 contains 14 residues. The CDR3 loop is CASRSGAVDYGYTF. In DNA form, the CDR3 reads TGTGCCAGCCGTAGTGGGGCAGTGGACTATGGCTACACCTTC.